This T cell receptor beta chain was identified in a study of neoadjuvant anti-PD-1 for oral cavity cancer. The germline CDR1 and CDR2 sequences are LNHDA and SQIVND (reference sequence). Trimming removed 4 bases at V and 4 bases at J, with 16 bases between. The CDR3 consists of 15 residues. The table came from immunoSEQ multiplex PCR; TCRdb's copy has only in-frame clones and leaves some out. This sample has approximately 42,000 clones; approximately 80% occur once, and the top ten carry about 5%. Time point defined: after neoadjuvant nivolumab, at surgical resection. The count of this clone is one. This specimen consisted of PBMCs, obtained after nivolumab (anti-PD-1) treatment. The TCR was taken from a person between 40 and 80 years old with oral cavity squamous cell carcinoma. The chain recombines TRBV19 with TRBJ2-5, with D possibly TRBD2 on 5 matching bases. CDR3 nucleotides: TGTGCCAGTAGTAGTTGGACGTCGGCGGGAGAGACCCAGTACTTC. Its translation is CASSSWTSAGETQYF.